Below are 8 T cell receptor beta chains sequenced from a single sample in a study of cytomegalovirus exposure and HLA in healthy donors. The method was immunoSEQ multiplex PCR; TCRdb's version includes in-frame clones alone and lacks a portion of them. In the table there are over 60,000 clones, nearly 96% of which are singletons. Sequencing input: PBMCs. The receptor source for this set is a woman younger than 30 in good health and CMV-seropositive.

In DNA, the CDR3 is TGTGCCAGCAGTGAAGGGAGGCTAACCCCTTCTTATAGCAATCAGCCCCAGCATTTT. Translation gives CASSEGRLTPSYSNQPQHF. This sequence joins TRBV2 and TRBJ1-5; D is uncertain. V was pared by 1 base and J by 0 bases, with 19 bases between. The CDR3 contains 19 residues. The germline V gene has CDR1 SNHLY and CDR2 FYNNEI.

V is TRBV4-2 and J is TRBJ2-2; 9 bases agree with TRBD1. The CDR3 sequence is 16 residues long. Germline V gives CDR1 LGHNA, CDR2 YNFKEQ. Losses at the gene ends were 4 bases for V and 3 bases for J; bases not matched to a gene: 6. Here the CDR3 reads CASSPRTGVDTGELFF. Here the CDR3 DNA reads TGTGCCAGCAGCCCGCGGACAGGGGTTGACACCGGGGAGCTGTTTTTT.

J is TRBJ1-2 and V is TRBV10-3; 10 bases match TRBD1. The germline V gene has CDR1 ENHRY and CDR2 SYGVKD. CDR3 length: 15 amino acids. V lost 2 bases, J lost 4 bases, and 4 bases stayed unmatched. The CDR3 DNA reads as TGTGCCATCAGTGAGAGAGGACAGGGGGGCTATGGCTACACCTTC. Translating gives CAISERGQGGYGYTF.

The chain is built from TRBV10-3 and TRBJ1-1, with D possibly TRBD1 on 5 matching bases. This CDR3 has 13 residues. Trimming removed 3 bases from V and 0 bases from J, with 5 bases in between. CDR1 and CDR2 from the germline V gene are ENHRY and SYGVKD. CDR3 residues: CAISDRVNTEAFF. The CDR3 nucleotides read TGTGCCATCAGTGACAGGGTGAACACTGAAGCTTTCTTT.

The V gene is TRBV11-2, the J gene TRBJ2-3; the D gene is possibly TRBD2 (5 bases). V was pared by 3 bases and J by 9 bases, with 25 bases between. The germline V gene has CDR1 SGHAT and CDR2 FQNNGV. CDR3 size: 17 residues. The CDR3 coding sequence is TGTGCCAGCAGCTTTAAAGCCCCCTCTTCGATGTCGGGAACGCAGTATTTT. Translation: CASSFKAPSSMSGTQYF.

The V and J genes are TRBV28 and TRBJ1-3; 7 positions agree with TRBD1. J lost 3 bases, V lost 9 bases, and 8 bases had no gene match. The CDR3 contains 14 residues. Germline CDR1 reads MDHEN; CDR2 reads SYDVKM. CDR3 DNA: TGTGCCAGTTCCTTACAGGGGTTTGGAAACACCATATATTTT. Encoded protein: CASSLQGFGNTIYF.

The chain links TRBV9 to TRBJ2-1; D not resolved. The germline V and J ends were trimmed by 0 bases and 3 bases, with 10 bases remaining between them. Germline CDR1 SGDLS, CDR2 YYNGEE. The CDR3 sequence is 15 residues long. The CDR3: CASSVGTGYYNEQFF. DNA of the CDR3: TGTGCCAGCAGCGTAGGAACGGGTTACTACAATGAGCAGTTCTTC.

The chain carries TRBV11-1 and TRBJ2-5; 12 bases agree with TRBD1. The CDR3 length is 17 residues. The V gene end was trimmed by 4 bases and the J gene end by 4 bases; junction bases not matched to a gene: 10. CDR1 is SGHAT, CDR2 FQDESV, per germline (reference sequence). CDR3 DNA sequence: TGTGCCAGCAGCTCGGCCTGGGACAGGGGGCGAGGAGAGACCCAGTACTTC. It codes for CASSSAWDRGRGETQYF.